These T cell receptor beta chains were read from a single sample in a study of OX40 agonist ivuxolimab in advanced cancers. Sequencing was performed with immunoSEQ multiplex PCR; in TCRdb, only in-frame clones are kept and a portion is missing. The sample lists approximately 70,000 clones, roughly 80% occurring once. The sample here was CD4+ or CD8+ T cells sorted from blood, taken in a trial of the OX40 agonist ivuxolimab. The receptors stem from an adult with an advanced solid tumor such as melanoma, head and neck, liver or kidney cancer. CDR3s include the opening cysteine and the closing phenylalanine or tryptophan. The order of the fields is V gene, clone size, D gene, J gene, CDR3 protein, CDR3 DNA. A D gene is named only where the DNA matches it firmly. Clone size, where shown, is once, few, many, or a class for clones that have expanded.

v_call: TRBV28
clone_size: NA
d_call: NA
j_call: TRBJ1-5
cdr3_aa: CASSNPYLSVGLSQHF
cdr3_nt: TGTGCCAGCAGTAATCCCTACCTCTCGGTGGGTTTGTCCCAGCATTTT

v_call: TRBV5-1
clone_size: few
d_call: TRBD1
j_call: TRBJ1-2
cdr3_aa: CASSSLQGSYGYTF
cdr3_nt: TGCGCCAGCAGCTCGCTACAGGGGAGCTATGGCTACACCTTC

v_call: TRBV28
clone_size: NA
d_call: NA
j_call: TRBJ2-1
cdr3_aa: CAAEDRTIKQFF
cdr3_nt: TGTGCCGCGGAAGATCGGACTATAAAGCAGTTCTTC

v_call: TRBV29-1
clone_size: NA
d_call: NA
j_call: TRBJ1-1
cdr3_aa: CSAGPGWGMNTEAFF
cdr3_nt: TGCAGCGCCGGGCCAGGGTGGGGCATGAACACTGAAGCTTTCTTT

v_call: TRBV7-9
clone_size: NA
d_call: NA
j_call: TRBJ2-7
cdr3_aa: CASSLYGGEQYF
cdr3_nt: TGTGCCAGCAGCTTGTACGGGGGCGAGCAGTACTTC

v_call: TRBV2
clone_size: NA
d_call: NA
j_call: TRBJ2-4
cdr3_aa: CASSDEGRGFKNIQYF
cdr3_nt: TGTGCCAGCAGTGACGAGGGTCGGGGTTTTAAAAACATTCAGTACTTC

v_call: TRBV6-1
clone_size: once
d_call: NA
j_call: TRBJ1-5
cdr3_aa: CASMGTSNQPQHF
cdr3_nt: TGTGCCAGCATGGGCACTAGCAATCAGCCCCAGCATTTT

v_call: TRBV5-4
clone_size: few
d_call: TRBD2
j_call: TRBJ2-1
cdr3_aa: CASRTGTSGSNEQFF
cdr3_nt: TGTGCCAGCAGAACCGGGACTAGCGGGAGCAATGAGCAGTTCTTC

v_call: TRBV7-2
clone_size: NA
d_call: TRBD2
j_call: TRBJ2-5
cdr3_aa: CASSSGLRRGETQYF
cdr3_nt: TGTGCCAGCAGCTCGGGACTCAGGCGGGGGGAGACCCAGTACTTC

v_call: TRBV2
clone_size: NA
d_call: NA
j_call: TRBJ1-3
cdr3_aa: CASRVAGNTIYF
cdr3_nt: TGTGCCAGCAGAGTCGCGGGAAACACCATATATTTT

v_call: TRBV5-1
clone_size: NA
d_call: NA
j_call: TRBJ1-1
cdr3_aa: CASSLGNGNTEAFF
cdr3_nt: TGCGCCAGCAGCCTGGGGAACGGAAACACTGAAGCTTTCTTT

v_call: TRBV7-2
clone_size: once
d_call: NA
j_call: TRBJ2-5
cdr3_aa: CASSSPFGRETQYF
cdr3_nt: TGTGCCAGCAGCTCCCCGTTTGGGAGAGAGACCCAGTACTTC

v_call: TRBV9
clone_size: NA
d_call: TRBD1
j_call: TRBJ1-2
cdr3_aa: CASSVDEAGGFYGYTF
cdr3_nt: TGTGCCAGCAGCGTAGATGAGGCAGGGGGATTCTATGGCTACACCTTC

v_call: TRBV2
clone_size: NA
d_call: NA
j_call: TRBJ2-3
cdr3_aa: CASSEAQASTDTQYF
cdr3_nt: TGTGCCAGCAGTGAAGCCCAGGCTAGCACAGATACGCAGTATTTT

v_call: TRBV2
clone_size: NA
d_call: NA
j_call: TRBJ2-1
cdr3_aa: CASSEGESARSYNEQFF
cdr3_nt: TGTGCCAGCAGTGAAGGAGAAAGTGCACGATCCTACAATGAGCAGTTCTTC

v_call: TRBV4-2
clone_size: NA
d_call: NA
j_call: TRBJ2-3
cdr3_aa: CASSQEGPPNTQYF
cdr3_nt: TGTGCCAGCAGCCAAGAAGGCCCCCCGAATACGCAGTATTTT

v_call: TRBV5-6
clone_size: NA
d_call: NA
j_call: TRBJ2-3
cdr3_aa: CASSFLAQGGTDTQYF
cdr3_nt: TGTGCCAGCAGCTTCTTGGCACAGGGCGGCACAGATACGCAGTATTTT

v_call: TRBV5-4
clone_size: NA
d_call: NA
j_call: TRBJ2-2
cdr3_aa: CASSRGQATTGELFF
cdr3_nt: TGTGCCAGCAGCCGAGGGCAAGCAACGACCGGGGAGCTGTTTTTT

v_call: TRBV7-3
clone_size: NA
d_call: NA
j_call: TRBJ2-5
cdr3_aa: CASSSGIRETQYF
cdr3_nt: TGTGCCAGCAGCTCAGGGATCCGAGAGACCCAGTACTTC

v_call: TRBV5-1
clone_size: NA
d_call: NA
j_call: TRBJ2-7
cdr3_aa: CASSLEGKAYEQYF
cdr3_nt: TGCGCCAGCAGCTTGGAGGGTAAAGCCTACGAGCAGTACTTC

v_call: TRBV6-5
clone_size: NA
d_call: NA
j_call: TRBJ1-2
cdr3_aa: CASRGRGKGYTF
cdr3_nt: TGTGCCAGCAGAGGCAGGGGAAAGGGCTACACCTTC

v_call: TRBV10-3
clone_size: NA
d_call: NA
j_call: TRBJ2-3
cdr3_aa: CAISARDNSGSTDTQYF
cdr3_nt: TGTGCCATCAGTGCCCGGGACAACTCGGGGAGCACAGATACGCAGTATTTT

v_call: TRBV28
clone_size: NA
d_call: NA
j_call: TRBJ1-5
cdr3_aa: CASRPLDNRNQPQHF
cdr3_nt: TGTGCCAGCAGACCACTCGACAATCGCAATCAGCCCCAGCATTTT

v_call: TRBV28
clone_size: few
d_call: NA
j_call: TRBJ2-1
cdr3_aa: CASSSLRSSYNEQFF
cdr3_nt: TGTGCCAGCAGTTCCCTTCGGAGCTCCTACAATGAGCAGTTCTTC

v_call: TRBV7-2
clone_size: NA
d_call: TRBD1
j_call: TRBJ1-5
cdr3_aa: CASSGDREYQPQHF
cdr3_nt: TGTGCCAGCAGCGGGGACAGGGAGTATCAGCCCCAGCATTTT

v_call: TRBV4-1
clone_size: NA
d_call: NA
j_call: TRBJ1-2
cdr3_aa: CASSQEVSNYGYTF
cdr3_nt: TGCGCCAGCAGCCAAGAAGTCAGCAACTATGGCTACACCTTC

v_call: TRBV7-9
clone_size: NA
d_call: NA
j_call: TRBJ1-4
cdr3_aa: CASSSFPRTDPGKLFF
cdr3_nt: TGTGCCAGCAGCTCGTTCCCCCGGACAGATCCCGGAAAACTGTTTTTT

v_call: TRBV6-4
clone_size: NA
d_call: TRBD1
j_call: TRBJ1-1
cdr3_aa: CASSPGQEGTEAFF
cdr3_nt: TGTGCCAGCAGTCCGGGACAGGAGGGCACTGAAGCTTTCTTT

v_call: TRBV29-1
clone_size: NA
d_call: NA
j_call: TRBJ2-1
cdr3_aa: CSVGGQGSEQFF
cdr3_nt: TGCAGCGTTGGTGGGCAGGGGAGTGAGCAGTTCTTC

v_call: TRBV7-9
clone_size: NA
d_call: TRBD1
j_call: TRBJ1-6
cdr3_aa: CASSVGQGYSPLHF
cdr3_nt: TGTGCCAGCAGCGTGGGACAGGGTTATTCACCCCTCCACTTT

v_call: TRBV19
clone_size: NA
d_call: NA
j_call: TRBJ2-7
cdr3_aa: CASSLRDTSYEQYF
cdr3_nt: TGTGCCAGTAGCCTCCGGGACACCTCCTACGAGCAGTACTTC

v_call: TRBV5-6
clone_size: NA
d_call: NA
j_call: TRBJ1-2
cdr3_aa: CASRIGGNLKHGYTF
cdr3_nt: TGTGCCAGCAGGATAGGTGGGAACCTTAAACATGGCTACACCTTC

v_call: TRBV28
clone_size: NA
d_call: NA
j_call: TRBJ1-2
cdr3_aa: CASSLAVGGNGYTF
cdr3_nt: TGTGCCAGCTCTCTCGCCGTGGGGGGCAATGGCTACACCTTC

v_call: TRBV4-1
clone_size: NA
d_call: NA
j_call: TRBJ1-2
cdr3_aa: CASSQEWAGGYGYTF
cdr3_nt: TGCGCCAGCAGCCAAGAGTGGGCAGGCGGCTATGGCTACACCTTC

v_call: TRBV19
clone_size: NA
d_call: NA
j_call: TRBJ2-1
cdr3_aa: CASSRDRGNEQFF
cdr3_nt: TGTGCCAGTAGCCGGGACCGGGGTAATGAGCAGTTCTTC

v_call: TRBV19
clone_size: NA
d_call: NA
j_call: TRBJ1-2
cdr3_aa: CASNRPEDGYTF
cdr3_nt: TGTGCCAGTAACCGCCCCGAGGATGGCTACACCTTC

v_call: TRBV15
clone_size: NA
d_call: NA
j_call: TRBJ1-6
cdr3_aa: CATSRDQFLGSPLHF
cdr3_nt: TGTGCCACCAGCAGAGATCAGTTCCTTGGATCACCCCTCCACTTT

v_call: TRBV7-3
clone_size: NA
d_call: NA
j_call: TRBJ2-5
cdr3_aa: CASSSSGNQETQYF
cdr3_nt: TGTGCCAGCAGCTCCTCAGGCAACCAAGAGACCCAGTACTTC

v_call: TRBV9
clone_size: NA
d_call: NA
j_call: TRBJ2-2
cdr3_aa: CASRTDATNTGELFF
cdr3_nt: TGTGCCAGCAGGACAGATGCTACGAACACCGGGGAGCTGTTTTTT

v_call: TRBV2
clone_size: NA
d_call: TRBD2
j_call: TRBJ2-3
cdr3_aa: CASSKLASHTDTQYF
cdr3_nt: TGTGCCAGCAGTAAACTAGCGAGCCACACAGATACGCAGTATTTT

v_call: TRBV30
clone_size: NA
d_call: NA
j_call: TRBJ1-2
cdr3_aa: CAWSVPGVFYTF
cdr3_nt: TGTGCCTGGAGTGTACCGGGAGTGTTCTACACCTTC

v_call: TRBV14
clone_size: NA
d_call: TRBD1
j_call: TRBJ2-7
cdr3_aa: CASSQEIKGAGEQYF
cdr3_nt: TGTGCCAGCAGCCAAGAAATAAAGGGGGCTGGCGAGCAGTACTTC

v_call: TRBV29-1
clone_size: few
d_call: TRBD1
j_call: TRBJ1-2
cdr3_aa: CSVGPGTGGYGYTF
cdr3_nt: TGCAGCGTGGGCCCCGGGACAGGGGGCTATGGCTACACCTTC

v_call: TRBV6-6
clone_size: few
d_call: TRBD1
j_call: TRBJ1-1
cdr3_aa: CASIQGENTEAFF
cdr3_nt: TGTGCCAGCATCCAGGGGGAGAACACTGAAGCTTTCTTT

v_call: TRBV5-1
clone_size: NA
d_call: TRBD1
j_call: TRBJ1-2
cdr3_aa: CASSFFATGDYGYTF
cdr3_nt: TGCGCCAGCAGCTTTTTCGCAACAGGGGACTATGGCTACACCTTC

v_call: TRBV6-1
clone_size: NA
d_call: NA
j_call: TRBJ2-7
cdr3_aa: CASREDTSYEQYF
cdr3_nt: TGTGCCAGCAGGGAAGACACCTCCTACGAGCAGTACTTC

v_call: TRBV18
clone_size: NA
d_call: NA
j_call: TRBJ2-5
cdr3_aa: CASSRVAGETQYF
cdr3_nt: TGTGCCAGCTCACGGGTCGCGGGGGAGACCCAGTACTTC

v_call: TRBV2
clone_size: NA
d_call: NA
j_call: TRBJ1-5
cdr3_aa: CASSDGLSHVDQPQHF
cdr3_nt: TGTGCCAGCAGTGACGGACTGTCTCACGTTGATCAGCCCCAGCATTTT

v_call: TRBV5-1
clone_size: once
d_call: NA
j_call: TRBJ1-6
cdr3_aa: CASSLQGGDSPLHF
cdr3_nt: TGCGCCAGCAGCTTGCAGGGAGGGGATTCACCCCTCCACTTT

v_call: TRBV7-2
clone_size: NA
d_call: TRBD1
j_call: TRBJ2-7
cdr3_aa: CASSFPVGQGWEQYF
cdr3_nt: TGTGCCAGCAGCTTCCCCGTGGGACAGGGGTGGGAGCAGTACTTC

v_call: TRBV29-1
clone_size: NA
d_call: NA
j_call: TRBJ2-5
cdr3_aa: CSVDKRGGGETQYF
cdr3_nt: TGCAGCGTTGACAAGCGCGGGGGCGGGGAGACCCAGTACTTC

v_call: TRBV5-1
clone_size: NA
d_call: NA
j_call: TRBJ2-5
cdr3_aa: CASSYIGETQYF
cdr3_nt: TGCGCCAGCAGTTACATCGGAGAGACCCAGTACTTC

v_call: TRBV7-3
clone_size: NA
d_call: TRBD1
j_call: TRBJ1-1
cdr3_aa: CASSQGRQGMNTEAFF
cdr3_nt: TGTGCCAGCAGCCAGGGGCGACAGGGGATGAACACTGAAGCTTTCTTT

v_call: TRBV6-5
clone_size: once
d_call: NA
j_call: TRBJ2-7
cdr3_aa: CASSPAYEQYF
cdr3_nt: TGTGCCAGCAGTCCCGCCTACGAGCAGTACTTC

v_call: TRBV5-6
clone_size: NA
d_call: NA
j_call: TRBJ1-1
cdr3_aa: CASSLVGIMNTEAFF
cdr3_nt: TGTGCCAGCAGCTTGGTGGGCATCATGAACACTGAAGCTTTCTTT

v_call: TRBV4-3
clone_size: NA
d_call: NA
j_call: TRBJ1-4
cdr3_aa: CASSQNRARRTNEKLFF
cdr3_nt: TGCGCCAGCAGCCAGAACCGGGCCCGGCGGACTAATGAAAAACTGTTTTTT

v_call: TRBV18
clone_size: NA
d_call: TRBD2
j_call: TRBJ2-3
cdr3_aa: CASTSGGRTDTQYF
cdr3_nt: TGTGCCAGCACTAGCGGGGGCCGCACAGATACGCAGTATTTT

v_call: TRBV30
clone_size: once
d_call: NA
j_call: TRBJ2-3
cdr3_aa: CAWSVLTDTQYF
cdr3_nt: TGTGCCTGGAGTGTACTAACAGATACGCAGTATTTT

v_call: TRBV27
clone_size: NA
d_call: NA
j_call: TRBJ2-3
cdr3_aa: CASSSRRGPDTQYF
cdr3_nt: TGTGCCAGCAGTTCCCGACGGGGCCCAGATACGCAGTATTTT